The next 32 T cell receptor beta chains were all read from a single sample in a study of T cells after posttransplantation cyclophosphamide. Generated by immunoSEQ multiplex PCR, the TCRdb table keeps only in-frame clones and is missing some. The table records around 16,000 clones, around 82% of them present only once. Controls had myeloablative marrow grafts with methotrexate and calcineurin inhibitor, sampled at 1 year. Sequences were derived from PBMCs, sampled 350 to 400 days after allogeneic stem cell transplant with calcineurin inhibitor and methotrexate. These TCRs come from a male patient in his late teens or twenties who received an allogeneic stem cell transplant from a related donor, was CMV-positive, and had no GVHD. Certain T cells may be donor cells from the graft.

The J gene is TRBJ2-1, the V gene TRBV5-1; 7 nucleotides agree with TRBD2. CDR3 length equals 15 residues. Germline values: CDR1 SGHRS, CDR2 YFSETQ. J lost 1 base, V lost 2 bases, and 3 bases had no gene match. The CDR3, as DNA: TGCGCCAGCAGCTTTAGCGGGCTATCCTACAATGAGCAGTTCTTC. Protein product: CASSFSGLSYNEQFF.

The genes are TRBV18 and TRBJ1-6; TRBD1 is a possible D gene (5 bases). This CDR3 is 17 amino acids long. Germline CDR1 reads KGHSH; CDR2 reads LQKENI. The ends were cut back, 2 bases at V and 2 bases at J, with 13 bases in the middle. DNA of the CDR3: TGTGCCAGCTCACCAGGCCCTCGGGGGACCTATAATTCACCCCTCCACTTT. It encodes CASSPGPRGTYNSPLHF.

The V gene is TRBV4-3, the J gene TRBJ1-1; D perhaps matches TRBD1 (5 bases). Trimming stripped 2 bases from V and 8 bases from J, with 9 bases between. The CDR3 has 12 amino acids. The germline V gene encodes CDR1 LGHNA and CDR2 YSLEER. The CDR3 region is CASSQSRGEAFF. In nucleotides, the CDR3 is TGCGCCAGCAGCCAATCCCGGGGGGAAGCTTTCTTT.

The chain has TRBV13 and TRBJ2-3, with 8 bases that match TRBD2. This CDR3 contains 15 residues. The J segment lost 3 bases and the V segment lost 4 bases, leaving 6 bases of the junction unmatched. Germline V gives CDR1 PRHDT, CDR2 FYEKMQ (reference sequence). CDR3: CASSSSRGGTDTQYF. The CDR3 bases are TGTGCCAGCAGCTCAAGCCGGGGGGGGACAGATACGCAGTATTTT.

V and J are TRBV27 and TRBJ1-5; 10 bases map to TRBD1. The ends lost 6 bases at V and 5 bases at J; junction bases unmatched: 7. CDR1 and CDR2 (germline): MNHEY, SMNVEV (reference sequence). The CDR3 length is 15 residues. The CDR3 coding sequence is TGTGCCAGCAGGTCGGGACAGGGGCTGGATCAGCCCCAGCATTTT. Protein sequence: CASRSGQGLDQPQHF.

This chain joins TRBV18 and TRBJ1-6, with 8 bases fitting TRBD1. Germline trimming cut 6 bases from V and 6 bases from J; bases unmatched to any gene: 4. CDR3 size: 14 residues. The germline gives CDR1 KGHSH, CDR2 LQKENI. The CDR3 DNA reads TGTGCCAGCTCGCGGACAGGGTTTAATTCACCCCTCCACTTT. Protein: CASSRTGFNSPLHF.

Notes on this clone: One junction end disagrees with the germline gene, perhaps due to a read error. The genes are TRBV5-8 and TRBJ2-1, with a tentative D call TRBD1 (6 bases). This CDR3 comprises 17 residues. Germline-derived CDR1 and CDR2 are SGHTS and YDEGEE. CDR3 DNA: TGTGCCAGCAGCTTGGCAAGGGGGTCAACGGGCTACAGTGAGCAGTTCTTC. Protein: CASSLARGSTGYSEQFF.

CDR3 in DNA: TGTGCCAGCAGCCTACCGGGACAGGGGGCGGGAAATACGCAGTATTTT. Protein sequence: CASSLPGQGAGNTQYF. The chain links TRBV5-6 to TRBJ2-3; TRBD1 matches 12 bases. The CDR3 spans 16 residues. CDR1 and CDR2 (germline): SGHDT, YYEEEE. The trim removed 4 bases at V and 7 bases at J, leaving 10 bases unmatched. The whole variable domain, filled in from reference TRBV5-6 and TRBJ2-3, reads DAGVTQSPTHLIKTRGQQVTLRCSPKSGHDTVSWYQQALGQGPQFIFQYYEEEERQRGNFPDRFSGHQFPNYSSELNVNALLLGDSALYLCASSLPGQGAGNTQYFGPGTRLTVL.

Comments on this clone: Other DNA sequences in the same sample also yield this CDR3. The CDR3 region is CASSLLAAQETQYF. CDR3 nucleotide sequence: TGTGCCAGCAGTTTGCTAGCGGCCCAAGAGACCCAGTACTTC. The rearrangement links TRBV6-6 to TRBJ2-5, with TRBD2 identical over 7 bases. The length of the CDR3 is 14 residues. V gave up 4 bases and J gave up 1 base; unmatched junction bases: 3. Germline V CDR1 and CDR2: MNHNY, SVGAGI (reference sequence).

CDR3 loop: CATTGTPVYEQYF. CDR3 coding DNA: TGTGCCACCACCGGGACTCCGGTCTACGAGCAGTACTTC. The chain recombines TRBV6-1 with TRBJ2-7, with D perhaps matching TRBD2 (6 bases). V shed 10 bases and J shed 3 bases, with 16 bases lying between them. Germline V gene lookup returns CDR1 MNHNS and CDR2 SASEGT. The CDR3 loop spans 13 amino acids.

The rearrangement joins TRBV4-2 to TRBJ1-5; 7 nucleotides agree with TRBD1. V lost 5 bases, J lost 6 bases, and 10 bases stayed unmatched. The CDR3 totals 15 residues. Germline-derived CDR1 and CDR2 are LGHNA and YNFKEQ. The CDR3 region is CASSSRQGESQPQHF. In nucleotides, the CDR3 is TGTGCCAGCAGCTCGAGACAGGGAGAGAGTCAGCCCCAGCATTTT.

This sequence joins TRBV29-1 and TRBJ2-5, with 7 positions matching TRBD1. V shed 6 bases and J 4 bases; nucleotides not matched to a gene: 20. Germline V gives CDR1 SQVTM, CDR2 ANQGSEA. This CDR3 is built from 17 residues. CDR3 sequence (DNA): TGCAGCGTCAAATCCGAGTCACAGGGGCGAGTTATAGAGACCCAGTACTTC. Its protein is CSVKSESQGRVIETQYF.

CDR3 DNA sequence: TGTGCCAGCAGCCGATACAAAAGCGAAAGCTCCTACAATGAGCAGTTCTTC. Translated, it gives CASSRYKSESSYNEQFF. The gene calls are TRBV7-8 and TRBJ2-1; no firm D call. Trimming cost V 5 bases and J 0 bases, with 17 bases left between them. CDR3 length: 17 residues. The germline V gene encodes CDR1 SGHVS and CDR2 FQNEAQ.

The rearrangement joins TRBV15 to TRBJ2-3; D is unclear. Trimming pared 2 bases from V and 3 bases from J, leaving 9 bases between. Germline CDR1 is LNHNV and CDR2 is YYDKDF (reference sequence). The CDR3 has 14 amino acids. In DNA form, the CDR3 reads TGTGCCACCAGCAGAACCCCACGGACAGATACGCAGTATTTT. Translation: CATSRTPRTDTQYF.

The rearrangement links TRBV29-1 to TRBJ1-1; weak D call: TRBD1 (5 bases). The germline CDR1 and CDR2 sequences are SQVTM and ANQGSEA. The V and J ends lost 7 bases and 5 bases respectively, with 17 bases between them. This CDR3 has 13 residues. The CDR3 coding sequence is TGCAGCGGGGCATTTGGGCAGGGTACTGAAGCTTTCTTT. Encoded protein: CSGAFGQGTEAFF.

The chain recombines TRBV18 with TRBJ1-2; D perhaps matches TRBD1 (5 bases). Germline CDR1 and CDR2: KGHSH and LQKENI. The V end lost 1 base, the J end lost 8 bases, and 11 bases lay between the germline ends. This CDR3 region has 13 residues. CDR3 DNA: TGTGCCAGCTCACCACAAGGTTCAGGGGGCTACACCTTC. This encodes CASSPQGSGGYTF.

The gene calls are TRBV28 and TRBJ1-6; 7 bases agree with TRBD1. With V trimmed by 4 bases and J by 10 bases, 10 bases remained unmatched. Germline V gene sequence: CDR1 MDHEN, CDR2 SYDVKM. CDR3 length: 15 amino acids. CDR3 residues: CASSSLRQGGSPLHF. The CDR3 bases are TGTGCCAGCAGTTCCCTCAGACAGGGAGGCTCACCCCTCCACTTT.

The chain's CDR3 is CASSLAGLAGVETQYF. The CDR3 nucleotides are TGTGCCAGCAGCTTGGCGGGACTAGCGGGAGTAGAGACCCAGTACTTC. The chain links TRBV5-4 to TRBJ2-5, with 14 bases aligning to TRBD2. The CDR3 consists of 16 residues. Germline CDR1 SGHNT, CDR2 YYREEE (reference sequence). V lost 0 bases, J lost 4 bases, and 2 bases stayed unmatched.

This clone has a handful of counts. The rearrangement links TRBV2 to TRBJ2-3; 7 nucleotides line up with TRBD2. V was clipped by 6 bases and J by 3 bases; unmatched bases: 12. Germline CDR1 and CDR2: SNHLY and FYNNEI. There are 16 residues in the CDR3. The CDR3 region is CASSRGVGGNTDTQYF. DNA for the CDR3: TGTGCCAGCAGCAGAGGGGTGGGGGGGAATACAGATACGCAGTATTTT.

The rearrangement links TRBV7-2 to TRBJ2-5; 11 nucleotides agree with TRBD2. The CDR3 contains 15 residues. The germline V gene has CDR1 SGHTA and CDR2 FQGNSA. J lost 0 bases, V lost 3 bases, and 0 bases had no gene match. CDR3 protein: CASSLGLADQETQYF. CDR3 bases: TGTGCCAGCAGCTTGGGACTAGCGGACCAAGAGACCCAGTACTTC.

This clone was seen a single time. The chain carries TRBV2 and TRBJ2-1; 15 bases line up with TRBD2. The CDR3 spans 12 residues. The V and J ends lost 8 bases and 15 bases, in that order; junction bases with no gene match: 5. The germline CDR1 and CDR2 sequences are SNHLY and FYNNEI. The chain's CDR3 is CASGLAGGGLFF. As DNA, the CDR3 is TGTGCCAGCGGACTAGCGGGAGGGGGTTTGTTCTTC.

The chain links TRBV7-9 to TRBJ2-2; possibly TRBD1 for D (5 bases). CDR1 SEHNR and CDR2 FQNEAQ come from the germline V gene (reference sequence). The CDR3 spans 14 residues. V dropped 1 base and J dropped 8 bases, with 11 bases sitting between them. CDR3 coding DNA: TGTGCCAGCAGCTTAGAAGGCAGGGCAGGGGAGCTGTTTTTT. Amino acid sequence: CASSLEGRAGELFF.

The V gene is TRBV5-4, the J gene TRBJ1-1, with unresolved D. CDR3 length: 16 residues. V was trimmed by 4 bases and J by 1 base, leaving 17 bases between them. CDR1 and CDR2 from the germline V gene are SGHNT and YYREEE (reference sequence). The CDR3 is CASSPERREANTEAFF. The DNA of the CDR3 is TGTGCCAGCAGCCCGGAGAGGAGGGAGGCGAACACTGAAGCTTTCTTT.

The chain couples TRBV6-1 to TRBJ2-3; 7 bases line up with TRBD2. The CDR3 sequence is 15 residues long. V was pared by 10 bases and J by 4 bases, with 14 bases of the junction left unmatched. Per the germline V gene, CDR1 is MNHNS and CDR2 is SASEGT. In DNA form, the CDR3 reads TGTGCCACCCTCCAGCCGGGGCGGGGGTCAGATACGCAGTATTTT. It codes for CATLQPGRGSDTQYF.

The chain joins TRBV4-3 to TRBJ2-1, with 14 bases matching TRBD2. The CDR3 has 16 residues. V was pared by 3 bases and J by 10 bases, with 8 bases of the junction left unmatched. Germline CDR1 reads LGHNA; CDR2 reads YSLEER. CDR3 amino acids: CASSHGLAGGSFEQFF. In nucleotides, the CDR3 is TGCGCCAGCAGCCATGGACTAGCGGGGGGATCCTTCGAGCAGTTCTTC.

The rearrangement links TRBV6-5 to TRBJ2-7; D unclear. The germline V gene encodes CDR1 MNHEY and CDR2 SVGAGI. This CDR3 is built from 13 residues. V was clipped by 5 bases and J by 5 bases, with 13 bases between them. In nucleotides, the CDR3 is TGTGCCAGCAGTGATTCAGATCCCCACGAGCAGTACTTC. It codes for CASSDSDPHEQYF.

This clone was recorded once. This chain uses TRBV10-3 with TRBJ2-7, with 9 positions matching TRBD1. The junction had 6 bases not matched to a gene; V was cut back by 7 bases and J by 2 bases. Germline V gene lookup returns CDR1 ENHRY and CDR2 SYGVKD. The CDR3 is made up of 14 amino acids. CDR3 sequence reads: CAIKTDRGAYEQYF. DNA of the CDR3: TGTGCCATCAAAACTGACAGGGGGGCCTACGAGCAGTACTTC.

The chain joins TRBV10-2 to TRBJ2-7; a weak D match, TRBD1 (6 bases). Germline V gene data show CDR1 as WSHSY and CDR2 as SAAADI. This CDR3 has 14 residues. The V and J ends lost 6 bases and 6 bases respectively, with 18 bases between them. The CDR3 DNA is TGCGCCAGCAGCCCACGCGTAACAGGGTCCGAGCAGTACTTC. Its protein is CASSPRVTGSEQYF.

J is TRBJ2-7 and V is TRBV6-1; 7 bases fit TRBD2. V was clipped by 6 bases and J by 2 bases; unmatched bases: 7. Germline V gene data show CDR1 as MNHNS and CDR2 as SASEGT. The CDR3 has 14 amino acids. The DNA for the CDR3 is TGTGCCAGCAGCCGCGAAGCGGGGACCTACGAGCAGTACTTC. Encoded protein: CASSREAGTYEQYF.

The chain links TRBV4-2 to TRBJ2-3, with TRBD2 matching over 10 bases. Germline V gene data show CDR1 as LGHNA and CDR2 as YNFKEQ. Trimming removed 3 bases from V and 3 bases from J; junction bases left unmatched: 0. The CDR3 extends over 14 amino acids. The CDR3 here is CASSQTSGTDTQYF. CDR3 nucleotides: TGTGCCAGCAGCCAGACTAGCGGGACAGATACGCAGTATTTT.

The chain employs TRBV27 and TRBJ2-7, with TRBD1 matching 10 bases. CDR1 is MNHEY, CDR2 SMNVEV, per germline (reference sequence). The CDR3 totals 14 residues. The V and J ends lost 7 bases and 0 bases, in that order; junction bases with no gene match: 3. This CDR3 reads CASMRTGGSYEQYF. The CDR3, as DNA: TGTGCCAGCATGAGGACAGGGGGCTCCTACGAGCAGTACTTC.

This chain joins TRBV28 and TRBJ1-4, with 8 bases identical to TRBD1. V gave up 3 bases and J gave up 3 bases; unmatched junction bases: 6. Germline loops: CDR1 MDHEN, CDR2 SYDVKM. The CDR3 covers 16 residues. The CDR3 DNA follows: TGTGCCAGCAGTTTCCGCGAACAGGGGGCTAATGAAAAACTGTTTTTT. This translates into CASSFREQGANEKLFF.